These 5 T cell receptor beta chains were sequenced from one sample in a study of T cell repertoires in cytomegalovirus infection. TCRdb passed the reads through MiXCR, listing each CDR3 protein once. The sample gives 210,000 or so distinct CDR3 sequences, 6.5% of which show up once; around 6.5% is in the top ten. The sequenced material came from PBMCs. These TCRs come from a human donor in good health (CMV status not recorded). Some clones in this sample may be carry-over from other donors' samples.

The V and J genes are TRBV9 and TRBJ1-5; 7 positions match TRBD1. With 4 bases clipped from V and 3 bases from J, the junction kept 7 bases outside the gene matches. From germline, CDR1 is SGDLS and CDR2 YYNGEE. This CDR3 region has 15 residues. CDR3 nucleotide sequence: TGTGCCAGCAGCCCTAATGGACAGGCCAATCAGCCCCAGCATTTT. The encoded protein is CASSPNGQANQPQHF.

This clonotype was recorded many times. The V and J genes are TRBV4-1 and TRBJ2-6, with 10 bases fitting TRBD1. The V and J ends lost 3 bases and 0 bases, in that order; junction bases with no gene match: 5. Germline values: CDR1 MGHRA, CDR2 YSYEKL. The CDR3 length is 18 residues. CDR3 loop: CASSHRDRGPSGANVLTF. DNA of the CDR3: TGCGCCAGCAGCCATCGGGACAGGGGTCCCTCTGGGGCCAACGTCCTGACTTTC.

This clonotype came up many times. For the CDR3, the DNA is TGCGCCAGCAGCCAAGTGACAGGACACTCTGGAAACACCATATATTTT. Translation gives CASSQVTGHSGNTIYF. This chain connects TRBV4-3 to TRBJ1-3; a weak D match, TRBD1 (6 bases). V lost 1 base and J 0 bases, leaving 10 bases between the germline ends. Germline V CDR1 and CDR2: LGHNA, YSLEER. The CDR3 extends over 16 amino acids.

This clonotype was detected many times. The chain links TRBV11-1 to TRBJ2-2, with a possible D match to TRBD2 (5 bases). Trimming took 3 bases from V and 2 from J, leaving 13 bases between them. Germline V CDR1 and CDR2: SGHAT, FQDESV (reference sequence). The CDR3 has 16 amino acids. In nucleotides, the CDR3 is TGTGCCAGCAGCTTGGCGCTAGCAGGAAACACCGGGGAGCTGTTTTTT. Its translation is CASSLALAGNTGELFF.

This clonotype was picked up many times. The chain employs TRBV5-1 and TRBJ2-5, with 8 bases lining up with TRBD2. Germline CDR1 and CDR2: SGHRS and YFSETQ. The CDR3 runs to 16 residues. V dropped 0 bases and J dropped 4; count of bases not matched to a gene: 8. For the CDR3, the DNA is TGCGCCAGCAGCTTGGAACTAGCGGCGATCATAGAGACCCAGTACTTC. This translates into CASSLELAAIIETQYF.